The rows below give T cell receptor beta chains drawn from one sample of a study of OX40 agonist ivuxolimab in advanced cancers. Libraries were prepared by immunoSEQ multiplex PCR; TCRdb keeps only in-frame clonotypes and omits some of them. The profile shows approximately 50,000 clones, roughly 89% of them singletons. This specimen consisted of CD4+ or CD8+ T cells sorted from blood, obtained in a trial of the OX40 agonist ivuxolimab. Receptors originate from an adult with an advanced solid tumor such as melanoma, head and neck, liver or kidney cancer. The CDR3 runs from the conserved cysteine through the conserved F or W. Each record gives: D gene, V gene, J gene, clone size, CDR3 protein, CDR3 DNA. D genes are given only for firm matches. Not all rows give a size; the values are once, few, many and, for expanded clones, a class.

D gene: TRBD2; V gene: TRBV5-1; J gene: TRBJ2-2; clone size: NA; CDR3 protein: CASSLAGSSGRGTGELFF; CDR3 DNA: TGCGCCAGCAGCTTGGCCGGTTCTAGCGGGAGAGGTACCGGGGAGCTGTTTTTT
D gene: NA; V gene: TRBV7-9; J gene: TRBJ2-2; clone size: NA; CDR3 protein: CASRLWVGNTGELFF; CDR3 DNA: TGTGCCAGCAGACTGTGGGTCGGGAACACCGGGGAGCTGTTTTTT
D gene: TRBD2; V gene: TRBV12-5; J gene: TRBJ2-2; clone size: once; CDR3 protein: CASVLGGRGTGELFF; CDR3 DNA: TGTGCTAGTGTTTTAGGCGGGAGAGGTACCGGGGAGCTGTTTTTT
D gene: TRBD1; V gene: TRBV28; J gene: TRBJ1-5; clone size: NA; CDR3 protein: CASSTGGNQPQHF; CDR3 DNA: TGTGCCAGCAGCACAGGGGGCAATCAGCCCCAGCATTTT
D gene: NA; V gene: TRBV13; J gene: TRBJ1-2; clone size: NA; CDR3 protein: CASSLGRLGYTF; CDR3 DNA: TGTGCCAGCAGCTTAGGCAGGCTGGGCTACACCTTC
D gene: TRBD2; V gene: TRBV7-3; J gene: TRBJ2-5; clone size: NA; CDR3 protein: CASSTIAGAETQYF; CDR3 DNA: TGTGCCAGCAGCACTATAGCGGGAGCTGAGACCCAGTACTTC
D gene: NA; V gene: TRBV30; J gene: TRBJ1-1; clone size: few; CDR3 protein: CAWSVGGNTEAFF; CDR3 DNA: TGTGCCTGGAGTGTTGGGGGGAACACTGAAGCTTTCTTT
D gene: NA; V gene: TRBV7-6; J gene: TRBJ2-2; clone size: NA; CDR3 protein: CASSSGTTNTGELFF; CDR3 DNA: TGTGCCAGCAGCTCCGGGACAACGAACACCGGGGAGCTGTTTTTT
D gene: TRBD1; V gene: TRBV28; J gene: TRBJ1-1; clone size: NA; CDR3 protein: CASTRTGKNTEAFF; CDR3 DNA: TGTGCCAGCACCCGGACAGGGAAGAACACTGAAGCTTTCTTT
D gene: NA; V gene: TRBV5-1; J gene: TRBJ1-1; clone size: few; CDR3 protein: CASSPDRPASEAFF; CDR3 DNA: TGCGCCAGCAGCCCAGACCGCCCGGCATCTGAAGCTTTCTTT
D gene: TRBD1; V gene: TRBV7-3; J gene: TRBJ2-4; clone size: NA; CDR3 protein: CASSSGQGEVQYF; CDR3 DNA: TGTGCCAGCAGCTCGGGACAGGGGGAGGTTCAGTACTTC
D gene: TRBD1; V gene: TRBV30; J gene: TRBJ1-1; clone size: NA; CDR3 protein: CAWSKDRGNTEAFF; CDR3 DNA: TGTGCCTGGAGTAAGGACAGGGGGAACACTGAAGCTTTCTTT
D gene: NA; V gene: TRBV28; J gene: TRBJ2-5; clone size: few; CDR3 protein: CASSLGTKETQYF; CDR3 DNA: TGTGCCAGCAGTTTAGGGACGAAAGAGACCCAGTACTTC
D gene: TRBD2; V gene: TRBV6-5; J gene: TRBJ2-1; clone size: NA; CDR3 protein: CASSYSTAGPLNEQFF; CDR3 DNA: TGTGCCAGCAGTTACTCGACAGCGGGACCACTCAATGAGCAGTTCTTC
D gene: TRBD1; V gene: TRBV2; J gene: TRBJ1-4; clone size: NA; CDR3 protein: CASSVEGQGSEKLFF; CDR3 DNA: TGTGCCAGCAGTGTTGAGGGACAGGGGAGTGAAAAACTGTTTTTT
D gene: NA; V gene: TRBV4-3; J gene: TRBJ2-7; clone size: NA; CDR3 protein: CASSQDGAGYEQYF; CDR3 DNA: TGCGCCAGCAGCCAGGACGGTGCGGGGTACGAGCAGTACTTC
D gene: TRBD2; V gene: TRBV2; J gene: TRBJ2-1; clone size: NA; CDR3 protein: CASRPGLAGDPGEQFF; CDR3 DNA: TGTGCCAGCAGGCCGGGACTAGCGGGAGATCCTGGTGAGCAGTTCTTC
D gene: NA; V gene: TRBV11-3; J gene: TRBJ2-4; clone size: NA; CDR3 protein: CASSLDTENIQYF; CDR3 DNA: TGTGCCAGCAGCTTAGATACAGAAAACATTCAGTACTTC
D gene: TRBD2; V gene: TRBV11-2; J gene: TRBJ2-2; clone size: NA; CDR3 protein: CASSPGLAGGTGELFF; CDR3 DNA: TGTGCCAGCAGCCCGGGACTAGCGGGAGGGACCGGGGAGCTGTTTTTT
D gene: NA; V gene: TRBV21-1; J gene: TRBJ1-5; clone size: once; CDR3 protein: CASSKTTGGGGAPSNQPQHF; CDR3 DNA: TGTGCCAGCAGCAAAACGACGGGAGGAGGGGGAGCTCCTAGCAATCAGCCCCAGCATTTT
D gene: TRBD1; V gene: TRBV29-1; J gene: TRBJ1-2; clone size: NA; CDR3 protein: CSGRDSLYGYTF; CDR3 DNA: TGCAGCGGTCGGGACAGCCTCTATGGCTACACCTTC
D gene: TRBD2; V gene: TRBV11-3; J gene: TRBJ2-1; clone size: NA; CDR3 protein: CASSYLAGAYNEQFF; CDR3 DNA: TGTGCCAGCAGCTATCTAGCGGGGGCCTACAATGAGCAGTTCTTC
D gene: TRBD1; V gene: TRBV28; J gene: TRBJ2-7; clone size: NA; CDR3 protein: CASKTGAYEQYF; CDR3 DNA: TGTGCCAGCAAGACAGGGGCCTACGAGCAGTACTTC
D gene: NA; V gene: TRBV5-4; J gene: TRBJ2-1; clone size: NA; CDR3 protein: CASSTPPIGNEQFF; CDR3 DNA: TGTGCCAGCAGCACCCCTCCGATTGGTAATGAGCAGTTCTTC
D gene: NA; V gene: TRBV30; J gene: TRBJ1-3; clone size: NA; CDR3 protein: CAWELSPGNTIYF; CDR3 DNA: TGTGCCTGGGAACTCAGTCCCGGAAACACCATATATTTT
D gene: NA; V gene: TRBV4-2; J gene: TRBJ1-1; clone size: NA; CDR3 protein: CASSQDGLNTEAFF; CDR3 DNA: TGTGCCAGCAGCCAAGATGGTCTGAACACTGAAGCTTTCTTT
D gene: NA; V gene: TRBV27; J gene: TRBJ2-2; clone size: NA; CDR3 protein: CASSLFGRGELFF; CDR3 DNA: TGTGCCAGCAGTTTATTTGGTCGAGGGGAGCTGTTTTTT
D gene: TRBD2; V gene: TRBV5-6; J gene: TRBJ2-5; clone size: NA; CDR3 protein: CASSLVASGGGKTQYF; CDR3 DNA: TGTGCCAGCAGCTTGGTGGCTAGCGGGGGAGGGAAGACCCAGTACTTC
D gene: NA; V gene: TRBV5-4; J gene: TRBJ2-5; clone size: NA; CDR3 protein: CAIHNLGARGEQETQYF; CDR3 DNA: TGTGCCATCCACAATTTGGGGGCGCGAGGAGAACAAGAGACCCAGTACTTC
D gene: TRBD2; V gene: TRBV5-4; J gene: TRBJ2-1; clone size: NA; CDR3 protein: CASSWHSGAYNEQFF; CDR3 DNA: TGTGCCAGCAGCTGGCACAGCGGGGCCTACAATGAGCAGTTCTTC
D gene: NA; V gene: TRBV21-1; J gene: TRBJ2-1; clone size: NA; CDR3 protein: CASSRSIRDSSYNEQFF; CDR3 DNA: TGTGCCAGCAGCAGATCGATCCGGGACTCCTCCTACAATGAGCAGTTCTTC